The T cell receptor (beta chain) under discussion was sequenced for a study of STAT5B mutations in CD4+ large granular lymphocyte leukemia. Study-wide findings and caveats: TRBV06-family usage was enriched in top patient clones (8/27) versus controls (2/35).

The V gene lost 6 bases and the J gene lost 4 bases, with 10 bases spanning the gap. This CDR3 contains 12 residues. From germline, CDR1 is ENHRY and CDR2 SYGVKD. The data were produced by immunoSEQ multiplex PCR, yet TCRdb's version contains in-frame clones alone and is incomplete. The sample shows 30,000 or so clones, more than 60% of them seen only once. Remarks on this clone: Its antigen is undetermined.

V usage is TRBV10-3 and J usage is TRBJ2-7; D gene unclear. The sequenced material came from CD4+ T cells from blood buffy coats. This receptor was identified in a human donor in good health. The CDR3, as DNA: TGTGCCATCAGCGGTGGGCGGTACGAGCAGTACTTC. This gives the protein CAISGGRYEQYF.